The 14 T cell receptor beta chains presented below share a single source sample, sequenced in a study of blood T cell repertoires in COVID-19. The repertoire was sequenced with immunoSEQ multiplex PCR; TCRdb's copy has only in-frame clones and lacks some. The data contain roughly 86,000 clones, about 85% of them singletons. The sample taken for sequencing was peripheral blood. The receptors here all came from a woman aged 70-85 years with acute or convalescent COVID-19.

The rearrangement links TRBV3-1 (or the pseudogene TRBV3-2) to TRBJ1-6; D uncertain. There are 12 residues in the CDR3. Germline CDR1 LGHDT, CDR2 YNNKEL (reference sequence). Trimming took 0 bases from V and 10 from J, leaving 4 bases between them. The chain's CDR3 is CASSQDSSPLHF. The CDR3 DNA follows: TGTGCCAGCAGCCAAGATTCGTCACCCCTCCACTTT.

This clone was seen once. V and J are TRBV7-9 and TRBJ1-6, with 7 bases aligning to TRBD1. The CDR3 sequence is 14 residues long. The germline V gene encodes CDR1 SEHNR and CDR2 FQNEAQ (reference sequence). V was clipped by 5 bases and J by 7 bases; unmatched bases: 5. CDR3 residues: CASSAGTENSPLHF. The CDR3 DNA reads as TGTGCCAGCAGCGCCGGGACAGAGAATTCACCCCTCCACTTT.

The rearrangement uses TRBV24-1 and TRBJ1-1; no definite D call. CDR1 is KGHDR and CDR2 is SFDVKD in the germline V gene. V lost 7 bases and J lost 5, with 10 bases in between. The CDR3 spans 12 residues. This chain's CDR3 is CATRGPETEAFF. DNA of the CDR3: TGTGCCACCAGGGGCCCTGAGACTGAAGCTTTCTTT.

CDR3 residues: CASGTGTGAYEQYF. The DNA of the CDR3 is TGTGCCAGCGGGACCGGGACAGGGGCCTACGAGCAGTACTTC. The V and J genes are TRBV28 and TRBJ2-7, with 10 nucleotides matching TRBD1. From germline, CDR1 is MDHEN and CDR2 SYDVKM. Trimming cost V 8 bases and J 2 bases; bases outside gene matches: 6. This CDR3 is 14 amino acids long.

The sample holds one count of this clone. The V gene is TRBV5-4, the J gene TRBJ1-1; TRBD1 aligns across 9 bases. Germline CDR1 reads SGHNT; CDR2 reads YYREEE (reference sequence). With 2 bases clipped from V and 5 bases from J, the junction kept 13 bases outside the gene matches. The CDR3 covers 17 residues. For the CDR3, the DNA is TGTGCCAGCAGCTTCCCGAGAGGGGACAGGGCCATAACTGAAGCTTTCTTT. Its protein product is CASSFPRGDRAITEAFF.

The chain is built from TRBV25-1 and TRBJ2-2; 9 bases are shared with TRBD1. Germline V gene lookup returns CDR1 MGHDK and CDR2 SYGVNS. The V gene end was trimmed by 5 bases and the J gene end by 6 bases; junction bases not matched to a gene: 7. The CDR3 length is 15 residues. The CDR3 DNA reads as TGTGCCAGCAGTATCCTGGGGACAGGGTCCGGGGAGCTGTTTTTT. It yields the protein CASSILGTGSGELFF.

This clone was seen only a few times. This chain links TRBV30 with TRBJ1-1; 7 bases line up with TRBD1. CDR1 GTSNPN and CDR2 SVGIG come from the germline V gene (reference sequence). The length of the CDR3 is 15 residues. Trimming at V came to 7 bases and at J to 6 bases, leaving 17 bases not matched to a gene. DNA for the CDR3: TGTGCCTACTACCCCAAGGACAGGTGGGATGCTGAAGCTTTCTTT. Protein: CAYYPKDRWDAEAFF.

The chain carries TRBV19 and TRBJ1-2; D might be TRBD1 (5 bases). The V end lost 9 bases, the J end lost 2 bases, and 16 bases lay between the germline ends. The CDR3 covers 14 residues. Germline V gene data show CDR1 as LNHDA and CDR2 as SQIVND (reference sequence). The CDR3 region is CASINQQENYGYTF. The CDR3 DNA reads as TGTGCCAGCATAAATCAACAGGAAAACTATGGCTACACCTTC.

This rearrangement joins TRBV18 to TRBJ2-7; TRBD1 aligns across 11 bases. CDR3 length: 14 amino acids. Per the germline V gene, CDR1 is KGHSH and CDR2 is LQKENI. Losses at the gene ends were 6 bases for V and 7 bases for J; bases not matched to a gene: 8. CDR3 region: CASSPDRGRREQYF. The CDR3, as DNA: TGTGCCAGCTCGCCGGACAGGGGGCGCAGGGAGCAGTACTTC.

The J gene is TRBJ2-3, the V gene TRBV5-1, with a tentative D call TRBD1 (6 bases). V was trimmed by 5 bases and J by 0 bases, leaving 16 bases between them. The length of the CDR3 is 16 residues. Germline V gene sequence: CDR1 SGHRS, CDR2 YFSETQ. CDR3 residues: CASSLTTGTSTDTQYF. The CDR3 DNA reads TGCGCCAGCAGTCTCACGACAGGTACTAGCACAGATACGCAGTATTTT.

The J gene is TRBJ1-5, the V gene TRBV24-1; D might be TRBD1 (5 bases). The CDR3 consists of 15 residues. The V gene's germline CDR1 is KGHDR and CDR2 SFDVKD. The V and J ends lost 4 bases and 4 bases respectively, with 13 bases between them. The chain's CDR3 is CATSESGTRNQPQHF. For the CDR3, the DNA is TGTGCCACCAGTGAGTCAGGGACTCGAAATCAGCCCCAGCATTTT.

This clone was seen only a few times. CDR3 sequence reads: CASSQDRGEDGYTF. As DNA, the CDR3 is TGCGCCAGCAGCCAGGACAGGGGCGAAGATGGCTACACCTTC. This rearrangement joins TRBV5-1 to TRBJ1-2, with 9 nucleotides matching TRBD1. The CDR3 is 14 residues long. Per germline, CDR1 SGHRS and CDR2 YFSETQ. V was clipped by 4 bases and J by 6 bases; unmatched bases: 7.

This clone was detected only once. This chain links TRBV12-3 or TRBV12-4 with TRBJ1-5, with 7 bases lining up with TRBD1. The CDR3 contains 13 residues. V was clipped by 8 bases and J by 1 base; unmatched bases: 2. The CDR3 coding sequence is TGTGCCAGCCAGGGGGACAGCAATCAGCCCCAGCATTTT. Translating it yields CASQGDSNQPQHF.

J is TRBJ2-1 and V is TRBV14, with 7 bases matching TRBD2. The junction had 7 bases not matched to a gene; V was cut back by 6 bases and J by 2 bases. The CDR3 is 15 residues long. In germline, CDR1 is SGHDN, CDR2 FVKESK. CDR3 in DNA: TGTGCCAGCAGGTTGGGCGGGGGACCCTACAATGAGCAGTTCTTC. The encoded protein is CASRLGGGPYNEQFF.